This passage covers 7 T cell receptor beta chains from one sample sequenced in a study of T cell responses to AZD1222 COVID-19 vaccine. The repertoire was sequenced with immunoSEQ multiplex PCR; TCRdb's copy has only in-frame clones and lacks some. The sample consists of 30,000 to 35,000 clones, approximately 86% of them appearing once. The sequencing here drew on peripheral blood, taken on day 0 of AZD1222 vaccination. These receptors all stem from an adult in good health.

This clone has just a few counts. The rearrangement links TRBV2 to TRBJ1-5, with D possibly matching TRBD1 (6 bases). Between the trimmed V and J ends, which lost 6 bases and 0 bases, there was a span of 9 bases. Germline CDR1 reads SNHLY; CDR2 reads FYNNEI. There are 14 residues in the CDR3. The CDR3 nucleotides are TGTGCCAGCAGCGGGACAAATAGCAATCAGCCCCAGCATTTT. It specifies CASSGTNSNQPQHF. The whole variable domain, filled in from reference TRBV2 and TRBJ1-5, reads EPEVTQTPSHQVTQMGQEVILRCVPISNHLYFYWYRQILGQKVEFLVSFYNNEISEKSEIFDDQFSVERPDGSNFTLKIRSTKLEDSAMYFCASSGTNSNQPQHFGDGTRLSIL.

This chain connects TRBV11-3 to TRBJ1-2; 7 bases align to TRBD1. Trimming at V came to 4 bases and at J to 6 bases, leaving 20 bases not matched to a gene. This CDR3 has 18 amino acids. Germline CDR1 reads SGHNT; CDR2 reads YENEEA. Here the CDR3 DNA reads TGTGCCAGCAGCTCCGTTCGACCTAAGTCAGGGGGGGCAGATGGCTACACCTTC. It specifies CASSSVRPKSGGADGYTF.

The rearrangement joins TRBV10-2 to TRBJ1-3; 11 nucleotides align to TRBD1. Germline V lookup: CDR1 WSHSY, CDR2 SAAADI. The V segment lost 6 bases and the J segment 0 bases; nucleotides outside the gene matches: 1. CDR3 length equals 15 residues. As DNA, the CDR3 is TGCGCCAGCAGAGGACAGGGGGCCTCTGGAAACACCATATATTTT. Translating gives CASRGQGASGNTIYF.

The chain combines TRBV4-3 with TRBJ1-2; D not certain. Germline V gene lookup returns CDR1 LGHNA and CDR2 YSLEER. This CDR3 spans 14 amino acids. V was shortened by 4 bases and J by 3 bases, with 12 bases between the two germline ends. CDR3 in DNA: TGCGCCAGCAGCCTGACGGTTACGGACTATGGCTACACCTTC. Translation: CASSLTVTDYGYTF.

The V gene is TRBV5-8, the J gene TRBJ2-5, with 9 bases identical to TRBD1. V was pared by 4 bases and J by 1 base, with 5 bases of the junction left unmatched. This CDR3 is built from 15 residues. CDR1 is SGHTS, CDR2 YDEGEE, per germline. The CDR3 is CASSGRDRVQETQYF. The CDR3 nucleotides are TGTGCCAGCAGCGGAAGGGACAGGGTCCAAGAGACCCAGTACTTC.

The chain employs TRBV7-3 and TRBJ2-2, with 8 bases lining up with TRBD1. The germline V gene has CDR1 SGHTA and CDR2 FQGTGA. This CDR3 is built from 14 residues. Losses at the gene ends were 2 bases for V and 7 bases for J; bases not matched to a gene: 3. The CDR3 region is CASSLQGAGGELFF. The CDR3 DNA follows: TGTGCCAGCAGCTTACAGGGGGCGGGCGGGGAGCTGTTTTTT.

The rearrangement uses TRBV10-3 and TRBJ1-2, with unresolved D. Germline loops: CDR1 ENHRY, CDR2 SYGVKD. Trimming took off 3 bases at V and 4 bases at J, with 3 bases between the two ends. The CDR3 spans 11 residues. In DNA form, the CDR3 reads TGTGCCATCAGTGATGGCTATGGCTACACCTTC. Translating gives CAISDGYGYTF.